The 12 T cell receptor beta chains in this list originate from one sample, sequenced in a study of immune evolution from preneoplasia to lung adenocarcinoma. Here immunoSEQ multiplex PCR was the method, and the copy in TCRdb shows in-frame clones only, minus some. The sample consists of approximately 9,300 clones, about 76% of them appearing once. The sequenced sample consisted of FFPE minimally invasive lung adenocarcinoma tissue. These receptors were collected from a donor older than 65 with lung adenocarcinoma.

CDR3 nucleotide sequence: TGTGCCAGCACCTGGGACAGGGGCAATCAGCCCCAGCATTTT. Protein product: CASTWDRGNQPQHF. The chain joins TRBV25-1 to TRBJ1-5, with 9 bases matching TRBD1. From germline, CDR1 is MGHDK and CDR2 SYGVNS. With V trimmed by 7 bases and J by 2 bases, 3 bases remained unmatched. The CDR3 consists of 14 residues.

This rearrangement joins TRBV6-5 to TRBJ1-2, with TRBD1 identical over 9 bases. The CDR3 has 15 residues. Germline CDR1 reads MNHEY; CDR2 reads SVGAGI. J was trimmed by 4 bases and V by 2 bases; bases with no gene match: 5. CDR3 nucleotide sequence: TGTGCCAGCAGTTACCGTACAGGGGGCCTCTATGGCTACACCTTC. Translation gives CASSYRTGGLYGYTF.

This chain links TRBV30 with TRBJ1-1; D unresolved. CDR3 length: 10 amino acids. Trimming stripped 3 bases from V and 6 bases from J, with 5 bases between. Germline-derived CDR1 and CDR2 are GTSNPN and SVGIG (reference sequence). The CDR3 sequence is CAWRGSEAFF. The CDR3 nucleotides are TGTGCCTGGAGAGGGTCTGAAGCTTTCTTT.

The chain recombines TRBV4-1 with TRBJ2-7, with a possible D match to TRBD2 (5 bases). The germline V gene has CDR1 MGHRA and CDR2 YSYEKL. The V end lost 4 bases, the J end lost 1 base, and 14 bases lay between the germline ends. The CDR3 runs 15 residues. CDR3 DNA sequence: TGCGCCAGCAGCCCAGATGATGGACTTTCCTACGAGCAGTACTTC. Encoded protein: CASSPDDGLSYEQYF.

The J gene is TRBJ2-1, the V gene TRBV2; D remains ambiguous. CDR1 SNHLY and CDR2 FYNNEI come from the germline V gene. The CDR3 covers 14 residues. Trimming stripped 5 bases from V and 7 bases from J, with 15 bases between. CDR3 sequence: CASSLAKEWNEQFF. The DNA for the CDR3 is TGTGCCAGCAGTCTGGCAAAGGAGTGGAATGAGCAGTTCTTC.

This clone was detected once. This sequence joins TRBV10-3 and TRBJ1-1; the D is unclear. CDR3 length: 15 amino acids. Trimming shortened V by 0 bases and J by 1 base, and 9 bases separated the two germline ends. From germline, CDR1 is ENHRY and CDR2 SYGVKD. The CDR3 loop reads CAISESVVRNTEAFF. Here the CDR3 DNA reads TGTGCCATCAGTGAGTCGGTCGTCAGGAACACTGAAGCTTTCTTT.

This chain uses TRBV5-1 with TRBJ1-1; D is possibly TRBD1 (5 bases). V was clipped by 0 bases and J by 3 bases, with 15 bases between them. There are 16 residues in the CDR3. Germline CDR1 and CDR2: SGHRS and YFSETQ. The DNA of the CDR3 is TGCGCCAGCAGCTTGGGTGGGGGGGGTTTAGACACTGAAGCTTTCTTT. This translates into CASSLGGGGLDTEAFF.

The chain links TRBV5-1 to TRBJ1-1, with 7 nucleotides matching TRBD1. CDR3 length: 14 residues. V dropped 4 bases and J dropped 4; count of bases not matched to a gene: 7. Germline V CDR1 and CDR2: SGHRS, YFSETQ. The CDR3 sequence: CASSPSGGSTEAFF. The CDR3 DNA sequence: TGCGCCAGCAGCCCCTCAGGGGGATCCACTGAAGCTTTCTTT.

The chain combines TRBV5-6 with TRBJ2-3; D ambiguous. The CDR3 consists of 14 residues. The V gene lost 0 bases and the J gene lost 2 bases, with 7 bases spanning the gap. Germline CDR1 SGHDT, CDR2 YYEEEE. This CDR3 reads CASSLGGTTDTQYF. As DNA, the CDR3 is TGTGCCAGCAGCTTGGGGGGTACCACAGATACGCAGTATTTT.

V is TRBV30 and J is TRBJ1-2; weak D call: TRBD1 (5 bases). The CDR3 is 12 amino acids. The germline V gene encodes CDR1 GTSNPN and CDR2 SVGIG (reference sequence). Trimming took off 4 bases at V and 5 bases at J, with 11 bases between the two ends. The CDR3, as DNA: TGTGCCTGGAACCTGGGGGGGTATGGCTACACCTTC. Protein sequence: CAWNLGGYGYTF.

The chain employs TRBV28 and TRBJ2-7; possible D gene TRBD1, 5 bases. V was cut by 7 bases and J by 0 bases, with 10 bases left in between. The CDR3 contains 13 residues. From germline, CDR1 is MDHEN and CDR2 SYDVKM. The CDR3 DNA reads as TGTGCCAGCAACTTGGGGCCCTCCTACGAGCAGTACTTC. As protein: CASNLGPSYEQYF.

The chain is built from TRBV28 and TRBJ1-2; the D is unclear. The CDR3 has 12 residues. Germline assignment: CDR1 MDHEN and CDR2 SYDVKM. The ends were cut back, 3 bases at V and 3 bases at J, with 5 bases in the middle. CDR3 amino acids: CASSLSDYGYTF. CDR3 in DNA: TGTGCCAGCAGTTTGTCGGACTATGGCTACACCTTC.